The clone carrying this T cell receptor beta chain was seen a few times. No antigen is known for it. This sample is part of a study of T-cell reconstitution after alpha-beta-depleted transplantation in children. The V end lost 5 bases, the J end lost 4 bases, and 18 bases lay between the germline ends. Germline-derived CDR1 and CDR2 are SGHTA and FQGNSA. The CDR3 has 16 amino acids. Unique molecular identifiers were incorporated when the TCRbeta library was constructed. A single record per CDR3 protein comes from TCRdb applying MiXCR to the PCR reads. This table holds approximately 500,000 distinct CDR3 sequences, approximately 30% found once. Study observations and caveats: Hyperexpanded clones declined; after one year, newly produced T cells mostly supplied diversity.

The sequence derives from a boy less than two years old with Wiskott-Aldrich syndrome, due to receive a stem cell transplant. The sequencing here drew on PBMCs, taken before TCRalphabeta/CD19-depleted stem cell transplant. The chain joins TRBV7-2 to TRBJ1-3; D possibly corresponds to TRBD1 (5 bases). CDR3 region: CASSPGNRQKGNTIYF. CDR3 DNA: TGTGCCAGCAGCCCTGGTAACAGGCAGAAGGGAAACACCATATATTTT.